This T cell receptor (beta chain) is from a study of human T cells and chemical hapten exposure. Regarding the study as a whole: Expanded TCRs showed more large CDR3 clusters than pre-sensitization or healthy control sets.

In TCRdb, the RACE reads were re-called with MiXCR into one record per CDR3 protein. The sample yields approximately 86,000 distinct CDR3 sequences, roughly a tenth seen once. About this clonotype: Its antigen is undetermined.

Germline assignment: CDR1 SEHNR and CDR2 FQNEAQ (reference sequence). The CDR3 runs 16 residues. The germline V and J ends were trimmed by 3 bases and 6 bases, with 18 bases remaining between them. The time point is: patch test 3, about 24 weeks after DPC sensitization. As to treatment: therapeutic diphenylcyclopropenone sensitization with weekly scalp DPC. The chain employs TRBV7-9 and TRBJ2-1, with D perhaps TRBD1 or TRBD2 (5 bases each). Sample: whole blood, taken in connection with sensitization to the hapten diphenylcyclopropenone (DPC). The receptor comes from a woman aged 25 to 45 with alopecia areata. Some clones in this sample may be carry-over from other donors' samples. In nucleotides, the CDR3 is TGTGCCAGCAGCTTGGTCCGGGACGCGGAGGTCAATGAGCAGTTCTTC. Its translation: CASSLVRDAEVNEQFF.